This entry features one T cell receptor (beta chain) sequence. Its target is not known. V shed 7 bases, J shed 0 bases, and the junction held 5 bases outside the gene matches. This CDR3 has 16 residues. Germline V gene data show CDR1 as SNHLY and CDR2 as FYNNEI. The PCR ran on 60 Vbeta and 13 Jbeta primers. Assay used: immunoSEQ multiplex PCR; TCRdb lists only in-frame clones, some missing. The sample records some 100,000 clones, about four fifths being singletons. The entry originates in a study of cytomegalovirus exposure and HLA in healthy donors. Study-level points and caveats: It was reported that TCR beta sequences correctly inferred the HLA-A and HLA-B alleles for most subjects.

The sample consisted of PBMCs. The chain recombines TRBV2 with TRBJ2-3, with 12 bases matching TRBD2. The receptor comes from a female donor in good health and CMV-seropositive. The CDR3 nucleotides read TGTGCCAGCACACTAGCGGGAGGCTCTAGCACAGATACGCAGTATTTT. Translating gives CASTLAGGSSTDTQYF. The whole variable domain, filled in from reference TRBV2 and TRBJ2-3, reads EPEVTQTPSHQVTQMGQEVILRCVPISNHLYFYWYRQILGQKVEFLVSFYNNEISEKSEIFDDQFSVERPDGSNFTLKIRSTKLEDSAMYFCASTLAGGSSTDTQYFGPGTRLTVL.